A selection of T cell receptor beta chains follows, all from one sample in a study of long-term antiretroviral therapy in people with HIV. Sequenced by immunoSEQ multiplex PCR; TCRdb stores in-frame clones only, minus some. Of about 34,000 clones in the sample, 94% were seen once. Sample: unsorted PBMCs, taken around 5 years after starting antiretroviral therapy. Receptors originate from a woman aged 45 to 65 with HIV. The CDR3 runs from the conserved cysteine through the conserved F or W. The D gene is left open where the match is weak. Expanded clones get a size class; other rows say once, few or many, or leave the size out.

.,.,TRBJ2-5,TRBV6-5,CASSSYRDAETQYF,TGTGCCAGCAGTTCGTACAGGGACGCGGAGACCCAGTACTTC
few,.,TRBJ1-6,TRBV7-2,CASSLEANFRSPLHF,TGTGCCAGCAGCTTAGAAGCTAACTTCCGGTCACCCCTCCACTTT
.,.,TRBJ2-7,TRBV30,CALDLLYEQYF,TGTGCCCTGGACCTATTATACGAGCAGTACTTC
once,TRBD1,TRBJ2-7,TRBV29-1,CSAQGAYEQYF,TGCAGCGCACAGGGGGCCTACGAGCAGTACTTC
few,.,TRBJ2-7,TRBV7-9,CASSPRWGPLEQYF,TGTGCCAGCAGCCCCCGCTGGGGGCCTTTGGAGCAGTACTTC
.,TRBD1,TRBJ1-2,TRBV2,CASSAGGPLSGYTF,TGTGCCAGCAGTGCAGGGGGCCCCTTATCTGGCTACACCTTC
.,.,TRBJ1-2,TRBV9,CASSGTGAGEFGYTF,TGTGCCAGCAGCGGGACCGGGGCAGGGGAATTTGGCTACACCTTC
.,TRBD2,TRBJ2-7,TRBV7-8,CASSLVVLVRGTTYEQYF,TGTGCCAGCAGCTTAGTTGTTCTTGTGCGGGGGACCACCTACGAGCAGTACTTC
few,.,TRBJ1-1,TRBV4-1,CASSQEGGQLDEAFF,TGCGCCAGCAGCCAAGAAGGGGGGCAGCTCGATGAAGCTTTCTTT
.,TRBD1,TRBJ1-2,TRBV6-6,CASTTGQGIGYGYTF,TGTGCCAGCACCACAGGACAGGGAATCGGCTATGGCTACACCTTC
.,TRBD1,TRBJ1-2,TRBV7-8,CASSLVPRSGTAPISYGYTF,TGTGCCAGCAGCTTAGTACCCCGCTCCGGGACAGCCCCTATTTCCTATGGCTACACCTTC
.,.,TRBJ2-5,TRBV7-8,CASSFPPPETQYF,TGTGCCAGCAGCTTCCCCCCGCCAGAGACCCAGTACTTC